These 13 T cell receptor beta chains share one sample of origin, sequenced in a study of cytomegalovirus exposure and HLA in healthy donors. Amplification used 60 Vbeta primers and 13 Jbeta primers. The method was immunoSEQ multiplex PCR; TCRdb's version includes in-frame clones alone and lacks a portion of them. The table includes 150,000 or so clones, less than 90% detected once. Sequencing input: PBMCs. The receptors derive from a man aged 50 or older in good health and CMV-seropositive.

This chain connects TRBV2 to TRBJ2-5; D possibly corresponds to TRBD1 (5 bases). The germline V gene has CDR1 SNHLY and CDR2 FYNNEI. The V end lost 3 bases, the J end lost 4 bases, and 9 bases lay between the germline ends. The CDR3 runs to 13 residues. CDR3 protein: CASSESQGETQYF. The CDR3 DNA sequence: TGTGCCAGCAGTGAGAGTCAGGGAGAGACCCAGTACTTC.

The chain uses TRBV27 and TRBJ2-7; D is perhaps TRBD1 (6 bases). The CDR3 length is 15 residues. The V end lost 5 bases, the J end lost 0 bases, and 14 bases lay between the germline ends. Germline V gives CDR1 MNHEY, CDR2 SMNVEV (reference sequence). CDR3 bases: TGTGCCAGCAGTACTGAGACAGGCCACTCCTACGAGCAGTACTTC. Its translation: CASSTETGHSYEQYF.

The chain is built from TRBV30 and TRBJ2-7; weak D call: TRBD2 (5 bases). Trimming removed 2 bases at V and 3 bases at J, with 8 bases between. Germline V gene sequence: CDR1 GTSNPN, CDR2 SVGIG (reference sequence). This CDR3 is built from 12 residues. CDR3 DNA: TGTGCCTGGAGTAGGGAGAACTACGAGCAGTACTTC. This sequence encodes CAWSRENYEQYF.

For this clone: Sequence at one end of the junction differs from germline and may be a read error. The chain is built from TRBV13 and TRBJ2-6, with 7 bases matching TRBD1. This CDR3 contains 19 residues. CDR1 is PRHDT, CDR2 FYEKMQ, per germline (reference sequence). CDR3 residues: CVSSLSEGQIHSGANVLTF. The CDR3 nucleotides read TGTGTCAGCAGCCTCAGCGAGGGACAGATTCACTCTGGGGCCAACGTCCTGACTTTC.

The gene calls are TRBV12-2 and TRBJ1-5; the table's D call, TRBD1, was not checked against the DNA. TRBV12-2 is labeled a pseudogene. The CDR3 has 15 amino acids. The CDR3, as DNA: TGTGCAAGTCGCGTGACCGGGGACAGGGGCCAGCCCCAGCATTTT. This encodes CASRVTGDRGQPQHF.

V usage is TRBV28 and J usage is TRBJ1-1; D gene ambiguous. The germline gives CDR1 MDHEN, CDR2 SYDVKM. Trimming took off 3 bases at V and 2 bases at J, with 10 bases between the two ends. The CDR3 is 14 amino acids. In nucleotides, the CDR3 is TGTGCCAGCAGTTTCGCTGGGCCCAACACTGAAGCTTTCTTT. It specifies CASSFAGPNTEAFF.

The V and J genes are TRBV2 and TRBJ2-7, with 7 bases lining up with TRBD1. The CDR3 extends over 15 amino acids. CDR1 and CDR2 from the germline V gene are SNHLY and FYNNEI. Trimming at V came to 6 bases and at J to 3 bases, leaving 11 bases not matched to a gene. This chain's CDR3 is CASSAQGISLYEQYF. The CDR3 region has the DNA TGTGCCAGCAGCGCACAGGGGATCTCTCTCTACGAGCAGTACTTC.

The chain joins TRBV28 to TRBJ1-2, with TRBD1 matching over 7 bases. Looked up from germline, CDR1 is MDHEN and CDR2 is SYDVKM. This CDR3 is 13 amino acids long. V shed 5 bases, J shed 5 bases, and the junction held 5 bases outside the gene matches. For the CDR3, the DNA is TGTGCCAGCAGTCTTAGGACAGGTTATGGCTACACCTTC. This sequence encodes CASSLRTGYGYTF.

This clone was seen once. This sequence joins TRBV9 and TRBJ1-2; D unresolved. The CDR3 loop spans 14 amino acids. Germline V lookup: CDR1 SGDLS, CDR2 YYNGEE. Between the trimmed V and J ends, which lost 0 bases and 3 bases, there was a span of 9 bases. The CDR3 region is CASSVVSGDYGYTF. The CDR3 bases are TGTGCCAGCAGCGTAGTGTCGGGAGACTATGGCTACACCTTC.

The rearrangement uses TRBV2 and TRBJ1-6; D is unresolved. V was clipped by 6 bases and J by 6 bases, with 15 bases between them. Germline V gives CDR1 SNHLY, CDR2 FYNNEI. The CDR3 covers 15 residues. CDR3 protein: CASSPMSWSNSPLHF. Here the CDR3 DNA reads TGTGCCAGCAGCCCCATGAGTTGGAGTAATTCACCCCTCCACTTT.

The chain joins TRBV20-1 to TRBJ2-1; D is possibly TRBD2 (7 bases). This CDR3 region has 11 residues. Germline loops: CDR1 DFQATT, CDR2 SNEGSKA (reference sequence). The CDR3 loop reads CGGGTYNEQFF. For the CDR3, the DNA is TGCGGGGGGGGCACCTACAATGAGCAGTTCTTC.

A single count supports this clone. The rearrangement links TRBV11-2 to TRBJ2-1, with 9 positions matching TRBD2. The CDR3 runs to 15 residues. The junction had 10 bases not matched to a gene; V was cut back by 3 bases and J by 10 bases. Germline CDR1 SGHAT, CDR2 FQNNGV. The chain's CDR3 is CASSLVLAGVPEQFF. The CDR3 DNA follows: TGTGCCAGCAGCTTGGTACTAGCGGGCGTTCCCGAGCAGTTCTTC.

The genes are TRBV7-8 and TRBJ2-5, with a possible D match to TRBD2 (6 bases). CDR1 is SGHVS and CDR2 is FQNEAQ in the germline V gene. Trimming stripped 5 bases from V and 0 bases from J, with 10 bases between. The length of the CDR3 is 14 residues. In nucleotides, the CDR3 is TGTGCCAGCAGCCTCCGGGACTACCAAGAGACCCAGTACTTC. The encoded protein is CASSLRDYQETQYF.